This T cell receptor (beta chain) was obtained from a study of blood T cell repertoires in COVID-19. Study-level information: Spain, Italy and the United States supplied samples that represented acute and convalescent COVID-19.

Profiling relied on immunoSEQ multiplex PCR, and the TCRdb table lists in-frame clones only, not all of them. Of 110,000 to 150,000 clones detected, just under 90% appear once; the ten largest clones hold 9.5% to 12%. CDR1 and CDR2 (germline): MNHNY, SVGAGI (reference sequence). Trimming took off 6 bases at V and 2 bases at J, with 17 bases between the two ends. This CDR3 is built from 16 residues. V gene TRBV6-6 combines with J gene TRBJ1-3; the D is unclear. The sequencing sample was made of peripheral blood. The sequence derives from a woman aged 80 or older with acute or convalescent COVID-19. The CDR3 DNA reads as TGTGCCAGCAGGGCCTCCTGGGCGAAGCCTGGAAACACCATATATTTT. Amino acids: CASRASWAKPGNTIYF.